The T cell receptor beta chain under discussion was sequenced for a study of cytomegalovirus exposure and HLA in healthy donors. A multiplex PCR was run with 60 Vbeta primers and 13 Jbeta primers. Here immunoSEQ multiplex PCR was the method, and the copy in TCRdb shows in-frame clones only, minus some. The sample lists some 70,000 clones, 76% occurring once. V was trimmed by 4 bases and J by 4 bases, leaving 13 bases between them. This CDR3 comprises 14 residues. Germline CDR1 is MGHRA and CDR2 is YSYEKL. This sequence originates from a young man in good health and CMV-seronegative. The chain has TRBV4-1 and TRBJ1-2; tentative D call: TRBD1 (5 bases). Source material: PBMCs. The CDR3 region is CASSLTQGGYGYTF. In nucleotides, the CDR3 is TGCGCCAGCAGCCTGACTCAGGGAGGCTATGGCTACACCTTC.